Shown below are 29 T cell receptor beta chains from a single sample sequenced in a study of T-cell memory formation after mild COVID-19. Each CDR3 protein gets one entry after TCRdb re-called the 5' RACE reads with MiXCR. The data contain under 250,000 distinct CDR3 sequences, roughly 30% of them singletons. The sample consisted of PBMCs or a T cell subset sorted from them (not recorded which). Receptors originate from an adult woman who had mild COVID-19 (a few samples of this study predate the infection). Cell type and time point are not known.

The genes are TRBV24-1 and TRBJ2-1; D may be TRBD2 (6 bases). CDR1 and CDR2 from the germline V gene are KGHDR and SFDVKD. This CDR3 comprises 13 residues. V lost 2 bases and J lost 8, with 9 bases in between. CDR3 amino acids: CATSDSGSDEQFF. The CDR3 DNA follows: TGTGCCACCAGTGATTCCGGGAGCGATGAGCAGTTCTTC.

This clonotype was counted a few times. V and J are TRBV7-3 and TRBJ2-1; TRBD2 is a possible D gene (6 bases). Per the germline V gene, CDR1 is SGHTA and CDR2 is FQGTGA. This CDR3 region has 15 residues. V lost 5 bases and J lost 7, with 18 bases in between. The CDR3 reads CASSQPGGLTNEQFF. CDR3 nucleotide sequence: TGTGCCAGCAGCCAACCTGGGGGACTGACTAATGAGCAGTTCTTC.

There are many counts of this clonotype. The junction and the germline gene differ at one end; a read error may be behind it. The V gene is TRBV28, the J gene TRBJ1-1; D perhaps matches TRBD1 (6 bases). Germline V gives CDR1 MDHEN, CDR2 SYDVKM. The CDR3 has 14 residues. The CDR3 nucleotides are TGTGCCAGCAGAGGAGTGGCTCTGGGGGCTGACGCTTTCTTT. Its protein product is CASRGVALGADAFF.

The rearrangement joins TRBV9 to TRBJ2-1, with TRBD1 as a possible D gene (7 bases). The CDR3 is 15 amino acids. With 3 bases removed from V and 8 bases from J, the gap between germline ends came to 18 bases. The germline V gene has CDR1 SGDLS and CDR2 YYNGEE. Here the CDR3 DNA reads TGTGCCAGCAGCGCAGAAGCAGGGGGGTGGGATGAGCAGTTCTTC. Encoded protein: CASSAEAGGWDEQFF.

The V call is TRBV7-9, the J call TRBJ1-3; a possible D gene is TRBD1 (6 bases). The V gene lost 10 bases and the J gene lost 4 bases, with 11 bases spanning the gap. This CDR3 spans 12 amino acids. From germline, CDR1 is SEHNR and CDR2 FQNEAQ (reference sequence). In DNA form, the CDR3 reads TGTGCCATCCGGACAGTAGGAAACACCATATATTTT. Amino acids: CAIRTVGNTIYF.

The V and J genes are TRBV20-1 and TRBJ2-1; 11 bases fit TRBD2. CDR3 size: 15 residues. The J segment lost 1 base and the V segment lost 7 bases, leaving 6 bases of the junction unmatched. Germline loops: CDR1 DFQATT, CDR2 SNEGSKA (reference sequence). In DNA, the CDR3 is TGCAGTGTTCTGCTAGCGGGGGGATCCTACAATGAGCAGTTCTTC. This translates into CSVLLAGGSYNEQFF.

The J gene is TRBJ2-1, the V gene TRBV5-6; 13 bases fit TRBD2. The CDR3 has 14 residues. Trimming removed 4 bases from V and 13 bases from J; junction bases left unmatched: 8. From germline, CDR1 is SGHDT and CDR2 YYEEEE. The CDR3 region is CASSRGTSGKDQFF. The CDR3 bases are TGTGCCAGCAGCCGAGGGACTAGCGGGAAGGATCAGTTCTTC.

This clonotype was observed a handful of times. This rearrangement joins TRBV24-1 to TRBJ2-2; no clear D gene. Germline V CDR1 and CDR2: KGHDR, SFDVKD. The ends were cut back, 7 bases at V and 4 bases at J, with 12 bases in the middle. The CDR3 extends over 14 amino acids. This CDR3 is CATRPGSGTGELFF. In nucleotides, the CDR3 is TGTGCCACCAGACCCGGGTCTGGCACCGGGGAGCTGTTTTTT.

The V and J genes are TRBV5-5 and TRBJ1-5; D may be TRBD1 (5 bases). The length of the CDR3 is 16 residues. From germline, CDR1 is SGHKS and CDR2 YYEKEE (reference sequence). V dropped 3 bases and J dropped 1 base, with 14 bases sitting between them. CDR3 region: CASSWGRPDSNQPQHF. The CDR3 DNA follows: TGTGCCAGCAGCTGGGGACGCCCGGACAGCAATCAGCCCCAGCATTTT.

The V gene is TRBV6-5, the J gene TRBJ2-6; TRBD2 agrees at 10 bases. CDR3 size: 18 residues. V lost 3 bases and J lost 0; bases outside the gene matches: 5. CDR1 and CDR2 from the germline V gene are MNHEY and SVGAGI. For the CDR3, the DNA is TGTGCCAGCAGTTATGCTAGCGGGGGATACTCTGGGGCCAACGTCCTGACTTTC. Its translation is CASSYASGGYSGANVLTF.

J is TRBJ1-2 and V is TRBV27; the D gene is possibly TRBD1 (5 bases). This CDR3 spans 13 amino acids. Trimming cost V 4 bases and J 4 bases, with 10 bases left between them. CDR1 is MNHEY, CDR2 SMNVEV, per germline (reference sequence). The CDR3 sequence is CASSWGRAYGYTF. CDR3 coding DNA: TGTGCCAGCAGTTGGGGCAGAGCCTATGGCTACACCTTC.

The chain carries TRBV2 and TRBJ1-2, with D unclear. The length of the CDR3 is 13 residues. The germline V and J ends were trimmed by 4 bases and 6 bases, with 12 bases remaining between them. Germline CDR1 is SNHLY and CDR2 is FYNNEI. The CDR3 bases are TGTGCCAGCAGTGCCCACCAAAACGATGGCTACACCTTC. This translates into CASSAHQNDGYTF.

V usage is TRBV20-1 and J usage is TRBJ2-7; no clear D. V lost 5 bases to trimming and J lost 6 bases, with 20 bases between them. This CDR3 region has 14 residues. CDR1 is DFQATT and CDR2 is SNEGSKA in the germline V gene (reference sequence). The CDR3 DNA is TGCAGTGCTTCTGTGGAGTCTGGCGACCGCGAGCAGTACTTC. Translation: CSASVESGDREQYF.

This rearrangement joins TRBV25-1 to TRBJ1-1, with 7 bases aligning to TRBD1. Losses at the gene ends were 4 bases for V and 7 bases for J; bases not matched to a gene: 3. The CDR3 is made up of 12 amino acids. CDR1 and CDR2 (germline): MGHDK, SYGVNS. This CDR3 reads CASSGGGIEAFF. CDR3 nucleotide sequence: TGTGCCAGCAGTGGAGGGGGCATTGAAGCTTTCTTT.

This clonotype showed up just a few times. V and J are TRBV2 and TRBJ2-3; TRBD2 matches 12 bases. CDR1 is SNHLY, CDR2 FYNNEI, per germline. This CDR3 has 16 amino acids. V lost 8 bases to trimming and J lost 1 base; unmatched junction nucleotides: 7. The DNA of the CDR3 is TGTGCCAGCTGGCCTAGCGGGAGGGCCGGCACAGATACGCAGTATTTT. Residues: CASWPSGRAGTDTQYF.

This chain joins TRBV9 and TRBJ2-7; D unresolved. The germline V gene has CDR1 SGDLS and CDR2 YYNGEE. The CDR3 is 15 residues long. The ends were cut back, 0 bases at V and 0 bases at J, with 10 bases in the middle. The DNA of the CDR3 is TGTGCCAGCAGCGTAGCTGGCGGATCCTCCTACGAGCAGTACTTC. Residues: CASSVAGGSSYEQYF.

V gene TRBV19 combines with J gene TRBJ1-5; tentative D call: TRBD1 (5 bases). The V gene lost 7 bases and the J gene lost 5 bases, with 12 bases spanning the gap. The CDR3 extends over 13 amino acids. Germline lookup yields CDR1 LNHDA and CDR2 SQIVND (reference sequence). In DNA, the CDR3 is TGTGCCAGTAACCGACAGCGTGATCAGCCCCAGCATTTT. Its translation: CASNRQRDQPQHF.

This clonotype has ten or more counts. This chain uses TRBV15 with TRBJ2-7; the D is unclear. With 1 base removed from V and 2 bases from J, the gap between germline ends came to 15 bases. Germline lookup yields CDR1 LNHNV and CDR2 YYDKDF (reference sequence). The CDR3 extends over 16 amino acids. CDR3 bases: TGTGCCACCAGCAGAGTCCCGACATCCGTAACCTACGAGCAGTACTTC. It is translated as CATSRVPTSVTYEQYF.

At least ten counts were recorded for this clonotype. The CDR3 region has the DNA TGCAGTGCTAGAGCGGCTAGCGGGAGGGCGGGCAATGAGCAGTTCTTC. The encoded protein is CSARAASGRAGNEQFF. This chain joins TRBV20-1 and TRBJ2-1, with 12 bases lining up with TRBD2. CDR3 length: 16 residues. Germline values: CDR1 DFQATT, CDR2 SNEGSKA (reference sequence). V lost 1 base to trimming and J lost 6 bases; unmatched junction nucleotides: 7.

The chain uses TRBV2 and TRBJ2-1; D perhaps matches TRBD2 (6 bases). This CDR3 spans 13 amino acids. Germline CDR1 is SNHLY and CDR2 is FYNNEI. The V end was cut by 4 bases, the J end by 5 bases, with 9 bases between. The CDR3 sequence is CASSVLANNEQFF. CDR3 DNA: TGTGCCAGCAGTGTACTAGCCAACAATGAGCAGTTCTTC. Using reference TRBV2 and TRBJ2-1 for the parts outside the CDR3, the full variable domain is EPEVTQTPSHQVTQMGQEVILRCVPISNHLYFYWYRQILGQKVEFLVSFYNNEISEKSEIFDDQFSVERPDGSNFTLKIRSTKLEDSAMYFCASSVLANNEQFFGPGTRLTVL.

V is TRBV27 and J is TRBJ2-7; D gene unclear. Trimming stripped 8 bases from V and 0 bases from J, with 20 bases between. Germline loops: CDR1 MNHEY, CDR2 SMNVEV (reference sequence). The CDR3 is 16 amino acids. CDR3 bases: TGTGCCAGCGGATACTTGGTGCGACTTAGCTCCTACGAGCAGTACTTC. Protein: CASGYLVRLSSYEQYF.

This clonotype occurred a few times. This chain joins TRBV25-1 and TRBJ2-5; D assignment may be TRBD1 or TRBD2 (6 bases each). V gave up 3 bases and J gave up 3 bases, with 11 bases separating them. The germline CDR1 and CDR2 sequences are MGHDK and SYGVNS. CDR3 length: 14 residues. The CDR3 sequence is CASSDSGAKETQYF. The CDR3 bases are TGTGCCAGCAGTGACTCGGGGGCAAAAGAGACCCAGTACTTC.

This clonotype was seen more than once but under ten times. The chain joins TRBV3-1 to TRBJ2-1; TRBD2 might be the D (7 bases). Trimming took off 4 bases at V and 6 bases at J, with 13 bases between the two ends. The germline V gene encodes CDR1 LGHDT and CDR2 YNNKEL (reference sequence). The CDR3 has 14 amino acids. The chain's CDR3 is CASSPRGAGNEQFF. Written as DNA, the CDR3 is TGTGCCAGCAGCCCTCGGGGGGCCGGCAATGAGCAGTTCTTC.

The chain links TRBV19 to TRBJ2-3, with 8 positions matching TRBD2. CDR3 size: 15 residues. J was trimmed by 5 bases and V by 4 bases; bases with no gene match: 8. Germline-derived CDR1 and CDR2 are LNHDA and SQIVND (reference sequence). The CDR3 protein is CASSTGTRGEDTQYF. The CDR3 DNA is TGTGCCAGTAGTACCGGGACTAGGGGGGAAGATACGCAGTATTTT. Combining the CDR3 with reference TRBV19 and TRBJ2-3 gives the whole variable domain DGGITQSPKYLFRKEGQNVTLSCEQNLNHDAMYWYRQDPGQGLRLIYYSQIVNDFQKGDIAEGYSVSREKKESFPLTVTSAQKNPTAFYLCASSTGTRGEDTQYFGPGTRLTVL.

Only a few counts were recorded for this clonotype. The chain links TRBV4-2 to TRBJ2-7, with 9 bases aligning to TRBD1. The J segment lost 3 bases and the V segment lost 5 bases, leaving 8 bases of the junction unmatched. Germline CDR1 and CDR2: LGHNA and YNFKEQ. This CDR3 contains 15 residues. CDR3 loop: CASSAPGQGFYEQYF. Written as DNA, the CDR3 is TGTGCCAGCAGCGCACCGGGACAGGGATTCTACGAGCAGTACTTC.

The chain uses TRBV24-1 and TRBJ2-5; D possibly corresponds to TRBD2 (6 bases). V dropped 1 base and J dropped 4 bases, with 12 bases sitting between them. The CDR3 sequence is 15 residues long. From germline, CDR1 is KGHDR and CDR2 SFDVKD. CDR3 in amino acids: CATSDFTGDRETQYF. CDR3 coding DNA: TGTGCCACCAGTGATTTTACGGGGGACCGAGAGACCCAGTACTTC.

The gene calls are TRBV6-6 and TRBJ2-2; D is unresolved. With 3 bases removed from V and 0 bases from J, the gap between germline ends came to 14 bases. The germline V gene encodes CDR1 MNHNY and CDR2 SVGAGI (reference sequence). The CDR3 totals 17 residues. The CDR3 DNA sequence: TGTGCCAGCAGTTATTGGGTAGGCCCGACGAACACCGGGGAGCTGTTTTTT. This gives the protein CASSYWVGPTNTGELFF.

The CDR3 coding sequence is TGCGCCAGCACCGCGGTGGGCGTCGAGGACAGTTTTCCCAGCTATGGCTACACCTTC. The encoded protein is CASTAVGVEDSFPSYGYTF. The chain couples TRBV23-1 to TRBJ1-2, with a tentative D call TRBD1 (6 bases). TRBV23-1 is annotated as an ORF whose role is uncertain. The ends were cut back, 7 bases at V and 4 bases at J, with 31 bases in the middle. The CDR3 has 19 residues.

The CDR3 sequence is CATSDRPTTIEDTDTQYF. Here the CDR3 DNA reads TGTGCCACCAGTGATCGCCCTACAACGATTGAAGACACAGATACGCAGTATTTT. The genes are TRBV24-1 and TRBJ2-3; no clear D. The V end was cut by 3 bases, the J end by 2 bases, with 20 bases between. The CDR3 length is 18 residues. The germline gives CDR1 KGHDR, CDR2 SFDVKD.